Below are 30 T cell receptor beta chains sequenced from a single sample in a study of blood T cell repertoires in COVID-19. This table comes from immunoSEQ multiplex PCR, and its TCRdb copy is limited to in-frame clones, with some not included. Altogether 45,000 to 55,000 clones are present, over 80% being singletons, with the ten largest covering 1.6%. Sequencing was done on a sample of peripheral blood. Source of these receptors: a middle-aged man with acute or convalescent COVID-19.

V usage is TRBV28 and J usage is TRBJ1-2; tentatively, D is TRBD1 (6 bases). This CDR3 is built from 12 residues. Germline V gene sequence: CDR1 MDHEN, CDR2 SYDVKM. V gave up 9 bases and J gave up 7 bases, with 15 bases separating them. CDR3: CASGRGARGYTF. CDR3 bases: TGTGCCAGTGGGCGGGGGGCTCGTGGCTACACCTTC.

The chain has TRBV6-2 or TRBV6-3 and TRBJ1-6, with TRBD1 as a possible D gene (6 bases). Germline assignment: CDR1 MNHEY and CDR2 SVGEGT. V was cut by 0 bases and J by 12 bases, with 15 bases left in between. The CDR3 is made up of 15 amino acids. The CDR3 loop reads CASSYSDSQSIPLHF. CDR3 bases: TGTGCCAGCAGTTACTCGGACAGCCAGTCGATACCCCTCCACTTT.

This chain links TRBV5-1 with TRBJ1-5; D might be TRBD1 (6 bases). Trimming cost V 4 bases and J 4 bases, with 9 bases left between them. Germline V lookup: CDR1 SGHRS, CDR2 YFSETQ. The CDR3 is made up of 13 amino acids. CDR3 coding DNA: TGCGCCAGCAGCCCTACAGGGAATCAGCCCCAGCATTTT. It specifies CASSPTGNQPQHF.

The chain recombines TRBV4-3 with TRBJ2-3; D not certain. The CDR3 loop spans 16 amino acids. V lost 0 bases to trimming and J lost 0 bases, with 10 bases between them. Germline V gene lookup returns CDR1 LGHNA and CDR2 YSLEER. DNA of the CDR3: TGCGCCAGCAGCCAAGATGGTACGGTGAGCACAGATACGCAGTATTTT. Translating gives CASSQDGTVSTDTQYF.

The chain combines TRBV29-1 with TRBJ2-4; D may be TRBD1 (5 bases). V lost 6 bases and J 3 bases, leaving 18 bases between the germline ends. This CDR3 comprises 15 residues. In germline, CDR1 is SQVTM, CDR2 ANQGSEA. In nucleotides, the CDR3 is TGCAGCGTCTCGGAAGGGGCAACGGTCAAAAACATTCAGTACTTC. This encodes CSVSEGATVKNIQYF.

The rearrangement uses TRBV11-2 and TRBJ1-6; 9 bases line up with TRBD1. V trimming: 4 bases; J trimming: 11 bases; junction bases outside the gene matches: 6. Germline loops: CDR1 SGHAT, CDR2 FQNNGV. This CDR3 spans 14 amino acids. This chain's CDR3 is CASSSDRGRAPLHF. For the CDR3, the DNA is TGTGCCAGCAGCTCGGACAGGGGAAGGGCACCCCTCCACTTT.

The CDR3 DNA reads as TGCGCCAGCAGTGAGACTCTAGCCGGGAACACCGGGGAGCTGTTTTTT. This translates into CASSETLAGNTGELFF. This chain uses TRBV10-1 with TRBJ2-2; tentatively, D is TRBD2 (5 bases). Germline assignment: CDR1 WNHNN and CDR2 SYGVQD (reference sequence). The CDR3 is 16 residues long. Trimming shortened V by 2 bases and J by 1 base, and 11 bases separated the two germline ends.

The V and J genes are TRBV7-2 and TRBJ2-7; D is possibly TRBD1 (6 bases). Germline V gene sequence: CDR1 SGHTA, CDR2 FQGNSA. The CDR3 consists of 13 residues. Trimming removed 4 bases at V and 7 bases at J, with 14 bases between. Written as DNA, the CDR3 is TGTGCCAGCAGCTCATCCTTACAGGGAGAGCAGTACTTC. Translating gives CASSSSLQGEQYF.

The chain joins TRBV5-4 to TRBJ2-5; 7 positions agree with TRBD2. Per the germline V gene, CDR1 is SGHNT and CDR2 is YYREEE (reference sequence). After removal of 5 bases from V and 2 bases from J, the junction contained 3 bases not matched to a gene. This CDR3 has 13 residues. The CDR3 here is CASSPGLQETQYF. The CDR3 nucleotides read TGTGCCAGCAGTCCGGGACTACAAGAGACCCAGTACTTC.

The chain combines TRBV5-1 with TRBJ2-7; D is undetermined. The germline CDR1 and CDR2 sequences are SGHRS and YFSETQ. This CDR3 comprises 13 residues. V was shortened by 0 bases and J by 0 bases, with 4 bases between the two germline ends. This chain's CDR3 is CASSLASSYEQYF. The CDR3 region has the DNA TGCGCCAGCAGCTTGGCCTCCTCCTACGAGCAGTACTTC.

The chain links TRBV30 to TRBJ1-2; tentatively, D is TRBD1 (5 bases). Germline V gene data show CDR1 as GTSNPN and CDR2 as SVGIG (reference sequence). V lost 4 bases and J 8 bases, leaving 14 bases between the germline ends. The CDR3 covers 12 residues. In DNA form, the CDR3 reads TGTGCCTGGAAAGGGACTCATGGGGGCTACACCTTC. This gives the protein CAWKGTHGGYTF.

This clone was counted once. The chain uses TRBV3-1 (or the pseudogene TRBV3-2) and TRBJ2-2; 9 nucleotides match TRBD2. V lost 4 bases and J lost 7; bases outside the gene matches: 7. Germline V lookup: CDR1 LGHDT, CDR2 YNNKEL (reference sequence). CDR3 length: 15 residues. DNA for the CDR3: TGTGCCAGCAGCCTTGGTAGCGGGAGAGGCGGGGAGCTGTTTTTT. Translating it yields CASSLGSGRGGELFF.

The chain carries TRBV11-2 and TRBJ2-1, with D unclear. The germline CDR1 and CDR2 sequences are SGHAT and FQNNGV. Deletions cut 6 bases from V and 9 bases from J, with 21 bases between. This CDR3 is 15 amino acids long. The chain's CDR3 is CASSQGGRSESEQFF. CDR3 DNA: TGTGCCAGCAGTCAAGGTGGTAGGAGTGAGTCTGAGCAGTTCTTC.

The V call is TRBV10-1, the J call TRBJ2-3, with a tentative D call TRBD1 (6 bases). Trimming removed 6 bases at V and 2 bases at J, with 9 bases between. The CDR3 totals 13 residues. Per the germline V gene, CDR1 is WNHNN and CDR2 is SYGVQD (reference sequence). CDR3 in amino acids: CASSRTDTDTQYF. The CDR3 DNA reads TGCGCCAGCAGCCGGACAGACACAGATACGCAGTATTTT.

The chain links TRBV2 to TRBJ1-2; D remains unclear. Trimming removed 1 base at V and 4 bases at J, with 13 bases between. There are 15 residues in the CDR3. CDR1 is SNHLY, CDR2 FYNNEI, per germline. The CDR3 reads CASSEDPVDGYGYTF. The CDR3 nucleotides read TGTGCCAGCAGTGAAGATCCGGTCGATGGCTATGGCTACACCTTC.

The table lists this clone with a count of one. The gene calls are TRBV6-5 and TRBJ2-2; TRBD2 agrees at 12 bases. The CDR3 has 15 residues. V lost 5 bases and J lost 5; bases outside the gene matches: 3. CDR1 is MNHEY, CDR2 SVGAGI, per germline. Here the CDR3 reads CASSPGTSGTGELFF. The DNA of the CDR3 is TGTGCCAGCAGTCCCGGGACTAGCGGGACCGGGGAGCTGTTTTTT.

The chain couples TRBV2 to TRBJ2-1, with D maybe TRBD2 (5 bases). The V end was cut by 7 bases, the J end by 8 bases, with 15 bases between. The CDR3 sequence is 13 residues long. Germline CDR1 and CDR2: SNHLY and FYNNEI. CDR3 amino acids: CASIDGNIDEQFF. Written as DNA, the CDR3 is TGTGCCAGCATCGACGGGAATATCGATGAGCAGTTCTTC. Full variable domain (remainder filled in from reference TRBV2 and TRBJ2-1): EPEVTQTPSHQVTQMGQEVILRCVPISNHLYFYWYRQILGQKVEFLVSFYNNEISEKSEIFDDQFSVERPDGSNFTLKIRSTKLEDSAMYFCASIDGNIDEQFFGPGTRLTVL.

This chain uses TRBV21-1 with TRBJ1-6. TRBV21-1 is annotated as a pseudogene. The CDR3 runs to 17 residues. CDR3 amino acids: CASSKERGQGDNSPLHF. Here the CDR3 DNA reads TGTGCCAGCAGCAAAGAGCGGGGGCAGGGGGATAATTCACCCCTCCACTTT.

V and J are TRBV19 and TRBJ1-2; D might be TRBD1 (5 bases). The length of the CDR3 is 15 residues. Germline V gene sequence: CDR1 LNHDA, CDR2 SQIVND (reference sequence). V lost 3 bases to trimming and J lost 4 bases, with 15 bases between them. CDR3 in DNA: TGTGCCAGTAGTATCCCTCTGACAGCCGGCTATGGCTACACCTTC. Residues: CASSIPLTAGYGYTF.

The chain is built from TRBV9 and TRBJ2-3; TRBD2 agrees at 13 bases. The CDR3 totals 16 residues. The ends lost 3 bases at V and 4 bases at J; junction bases unmatched: 5. Germline CDR1 SGDLS, CDR2 YYNGEE. CDR3 sequence reads: CASSATSGGGPDTQYF. The CDR3, as DNA: TGTGCCAGCAGCGCTACTAGCGGGGGGGGCCCAGATACGCAGTATTTT.

CDR3 sequence (DNA): TGCAGCGTTGAAGCAGGGAACACAGATACGCAGTATTTT. It yields the protein CSVEAGNTDTQYF. This chain uses TRBV29-1 with TRBJ2-3, with D possibly being TRBD1 (5 bases). This CDR3 contains 13 residues. The V end was cut by 1 base, the J end by 2 bases, with 7 bases between. The germline V gene has CDR1 SQVTM and CDR2 ANQGSEA.

The gene calls are TRBV4-3 and TRBJ2-1; 8 nucleotides line up with TRBD2. Germline V lookup: CDR1 LGHNA, CDR2 YSLEER. The CDR3 sequence is 13 residues long. Germline trimming cut 4 bases from V and 8 bases from J; bases unmatched to any gene: 4. Here the CDR3 DNA reads TGCGCCAGCAGCCTCGGGACTAGGTATGAGCAGTTCTTC. This translates into CASSLGTRYEQFF.

In DNA form, the CDR3 reads TGTGCCGTAGGGGGCAGGGGATATTCACCCCTCCACTTT. Translating it yields CAVGGRGYSPLHF. The chain recombines TRBV19 with TRBJ1-6; TRBD1 agrees at 7 bases. V shed 11 bases, J shed 8 bases, and the junction held 9 bases outside the gene matches. Looked up from germline, CDR1 is LNHDA and CDR2 is SQIVND (reference sequence). The CDR3 has 13 residues.

V gene TRBV4-2 combines with J gene TRBJ1-2; the D is unclear. The germline V gene encodes CDR1 LGHNA and CDR2 YNFKEQ. The V end was cut by 4 bases, the J end by 4 bases, with 13 bases between. The CDR3 has 14 residues. This CDR3 is CASSPAGTFYGYTF. The CDR3 DNA sequence: TGTGCCAGCAGCCCAGCAGGTACCTTCTATGGCTACACCTTC.

The gene calls are TRBV2 and TRBJ2-1, with TRBD2 identical over 12 bases. CDR3 length: 16 residues. The V gene's germline CDR1 is SNHLY and CDR2 FYNNEI. After removal of 7 bases from V and 5 bases from J, the junction contained 9 bases not matched to a gene. CDR3 DNA: TGTGCCAGCAACCCCTTTCTAGCGGGAGGGCACAATGAGCAGTTCTTC. Its protein product is CASNPFLAGGHNEQFF. The entire variable domain, with the rest obtained from reference TRBV2 and TRBJ2-1, is as follows: EPEVTQTPSHQVTQMGQEVILRCVPISNHLYFYWYRQILGQKVEFLVSFYNNEISEKSEIFDDQFSVERPDGSNFTLKIRSTKLEDSAMYFCASNPFLAGGHNEQFFGPGTRLTVL.

The chain links TRBV9 to TRBJ1-2, with 8 bases that match TRBD1. CDR1 and CDR2 from the germline V gene are SGDLS and YYNGEE. CDR3 length: 14 amino acids. J lost 7 bases, V lost 0 bases, and 5 bases had no gene match. The CDR3 DNA is TGTGCCAGCAGCGTAGCTAAACAGGGGGGTGGCTACACCTTC. Residues: CASSVAKQGGGYTF.

V gene TRBV5-1 combines with J gene TRBJ2-1; the D gene is possibly TRBD2 (6 bases). This CDR3 spans 17 amino acids. V shed 4 bases and J shed 0 bases, with 17 bases lying between them. Germline lookup yields CDR1 SGHRS and CDR2 YFSETQ. The CDR3 is CASSPGEAPGSYNEQFF. The CDR3, as DNA: TGCGCCAGCAGCCCGGGGGAGGCCCCGGGCTCCTACAATGAGCAGTTCTTC.

The chain joins TRBV27 to TRBJ2-5, with D perhaps TRBD2 (7 bases). With 0 bases removed from V and 5 bases from J, the gap between germline ends came to 16 bases. Germline CDR1 is MNHEY and CDR2 is SMNVEV (reference sequence). The CDR3 consists of 16 residues. CDR3 DNA: TGTGCCAGCAGTTTATCGATCGGGGGGCCGCCTGAGACCCAGTACTTC. Its protein is CASSLSIGGPPETQYF.

The chain uses TRBV19 and TRBJ2-7; 8 nucleotides agree with TRBD1. V trimming: 3 bases; J trimming: 5 bases; junction bases outside the gene matches: 3. This CDR3 has 13 amino acids. Germline CDR1 reads LNHDA; CDR2 reads SQIVND (reference sequence). In DNA, the CDR3 is TGTGCCAGTAGTATCAGGGGGCGGAACGAGCAGTACTTC. It encodes CASSIRGRNEQYF.

The chain has TRBV4-2 and TRBJ2-3; 8 nucleotides line up with TRBD2. The CDR3 has 18 amino acids. CDR1 is LGHNA and CDR2 is YNFKEQ in the germline V gene. V was pared by 0 bases and J by 7 bases, with 15 bases of the junction left unmatched. The CDR3 region is CASSQDLGIAGTQYTQYF. Written as DNA, the CDR3 is TGTGCCAGCAGCCAAGATCTGGGAATAGCGGGAACGCAATATACGCAGTATTTT.